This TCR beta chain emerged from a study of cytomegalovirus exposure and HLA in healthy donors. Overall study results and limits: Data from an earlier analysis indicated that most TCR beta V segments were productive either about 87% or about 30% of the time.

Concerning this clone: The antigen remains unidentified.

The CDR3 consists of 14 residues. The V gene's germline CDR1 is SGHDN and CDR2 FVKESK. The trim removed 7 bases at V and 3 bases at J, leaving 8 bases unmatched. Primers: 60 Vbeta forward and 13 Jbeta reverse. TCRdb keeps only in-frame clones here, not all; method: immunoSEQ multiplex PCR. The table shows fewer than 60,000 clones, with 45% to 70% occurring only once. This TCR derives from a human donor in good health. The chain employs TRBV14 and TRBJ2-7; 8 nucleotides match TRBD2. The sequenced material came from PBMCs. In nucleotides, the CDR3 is TGTGCCAGCAACCGGCGGGGGGCAGGCTACGAGCAGTACTTC. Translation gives CASNRRGAGYEQYF. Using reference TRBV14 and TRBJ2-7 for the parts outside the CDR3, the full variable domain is EAGVTQFPSHSVIEKGQTVTLRCDPISGHDNLYWYRRVMGKEIKFLLHFVKESKQDESGMPNNRFLAERTGGTYSTLKVQPAELEDSGVYFCASNRRGAGYEQYFGPGTRLTVT.